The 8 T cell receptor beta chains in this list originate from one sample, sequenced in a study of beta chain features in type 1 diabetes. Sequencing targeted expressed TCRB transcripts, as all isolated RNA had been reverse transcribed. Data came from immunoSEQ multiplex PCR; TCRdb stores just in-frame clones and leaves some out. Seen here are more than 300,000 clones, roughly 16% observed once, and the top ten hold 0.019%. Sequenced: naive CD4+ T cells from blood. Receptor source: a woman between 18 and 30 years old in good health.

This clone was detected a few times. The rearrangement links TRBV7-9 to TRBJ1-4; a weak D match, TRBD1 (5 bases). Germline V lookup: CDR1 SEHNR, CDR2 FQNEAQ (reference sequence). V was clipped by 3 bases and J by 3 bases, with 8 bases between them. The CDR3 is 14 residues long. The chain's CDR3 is CASSFGQANEKLFF. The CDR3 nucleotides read TGTGCCAGCAGCTTCGGACAAGCTAATGAAAAACTGTTTTTT. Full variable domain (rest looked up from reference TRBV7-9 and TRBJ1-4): DTGVSQNPRHKITKRGQNVTFRCDPISEHNRLYWYRQTLGQGPEFLTYFQNEAQLEKSRLLSDRFSAERPKGSFSTLEIQRTEQGDSAMYLCASSFGQANEKLFFGSGTQLSVL.

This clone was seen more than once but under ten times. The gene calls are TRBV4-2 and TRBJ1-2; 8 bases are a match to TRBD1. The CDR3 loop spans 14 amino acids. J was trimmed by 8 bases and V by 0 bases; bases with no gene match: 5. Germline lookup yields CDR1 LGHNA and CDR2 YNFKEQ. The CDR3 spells CASSQEAGGAGYTF. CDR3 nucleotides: TGTGCCAGCAGCCAAGAAGCAGGGGGCGCGGGCTACACCTTC.

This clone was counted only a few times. CDR3 nucleotide sequence: TGCGCCAGCAGCTTGAAAGACATAAACTACGAGCAGTACTTC. The encoded protein is CASSLKDINYEQYF. The chain couples TRBV5-1 to TRBJ2-7; unclear D gene. V lost 1 base and J lost 3, with 11 bases in between. Germline CDR1 reads SGHRS; CDR2 reads YFSETQ. The CDR3 is 14 amino acids.

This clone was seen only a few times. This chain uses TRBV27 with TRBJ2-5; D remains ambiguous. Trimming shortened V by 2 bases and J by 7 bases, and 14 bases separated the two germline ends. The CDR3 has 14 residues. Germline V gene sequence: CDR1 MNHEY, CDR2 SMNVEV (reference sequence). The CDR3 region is CASSLAGSSRTQYF. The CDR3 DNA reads TGTGCCAGCAGTTTAGCTGGTAGCAGCAGGACCCAGTACTTC.

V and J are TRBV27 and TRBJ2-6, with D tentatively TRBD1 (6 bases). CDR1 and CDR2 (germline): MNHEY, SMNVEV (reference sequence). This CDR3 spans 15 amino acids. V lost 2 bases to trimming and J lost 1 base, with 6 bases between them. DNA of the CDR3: TGTGCCAGCAGTTTAAGGGGGTCTGGGGCCAACGTCCTGACTTTC. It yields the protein CASSLRGSGANVLTF.

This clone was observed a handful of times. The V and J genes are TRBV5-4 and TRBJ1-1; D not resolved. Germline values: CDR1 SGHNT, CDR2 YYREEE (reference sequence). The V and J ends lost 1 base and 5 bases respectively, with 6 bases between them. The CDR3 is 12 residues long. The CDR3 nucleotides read TGTGCCAGCAGCTTGCTGGAGACTGAAGCTTTCTTT. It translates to CASSLLETEAFF.

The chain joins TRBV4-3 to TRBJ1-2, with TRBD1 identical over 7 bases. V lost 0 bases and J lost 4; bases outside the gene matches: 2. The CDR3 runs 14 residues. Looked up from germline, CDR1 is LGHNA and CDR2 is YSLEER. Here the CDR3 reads CASSQEEGAYGYTF. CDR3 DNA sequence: TGCGCCAGCAGCCAAGAGGAGGGGGCCTATGGCTACACCTTC.

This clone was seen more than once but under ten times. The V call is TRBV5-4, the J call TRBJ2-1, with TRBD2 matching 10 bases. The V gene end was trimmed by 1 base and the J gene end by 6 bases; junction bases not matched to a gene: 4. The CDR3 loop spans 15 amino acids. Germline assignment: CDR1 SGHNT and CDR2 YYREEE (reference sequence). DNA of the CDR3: TGTGCCAGCAGCTTGAGCGGGAGGGCCTTCAATGAGCAGTTCTTC. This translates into CASSLSGRAFNEQFF.